Detailed here is one T cell receptor beta chain. Germline loops: CDR1 ENHRY, CDR2 SYGVKD. The CDR3 runs 18 residues. J lost 1 base, V lost 0 bases, and 7 bases had no gene match. The sample originates from a study of shared clonotypes between healthy human individuals. Clones were read by immunoSEQ multiplex PCR, and TCRdb kept only the in-frame ones, dropping some. The repertoire holds 1.6 million or so clones, with 98% to 99% as singletons. The chain couples TRBV10-3 to TRBJ2-3; TRBD2 agrees at 10 bases. Sequencing was performed on naive CD4+ T cells sorted from blood. The sample's subset: CD45RA+ positively selected. The sequence derives from a man aged 25 to 40 in good health. The CDR3 nucleotides are TGTGCCATCAGTGAGTCGGCTAGCGGGAGCTACCGCACAGATACGCAGTATTTT. Translation gives CAISESASGSYRTDTQYF.